This T cell receptor (beta chain) emerged from a study of cytomegalovirus exposure and HLA in healthy donors. V was cut by 4 bases and J by 2 bases, with 15 bases left in between. Germline V gene sequence: CDR1 SGHDT, CDR2 YYEEEE. The CDR3 has 15 amino acids. PCR employed 60 Vbeta and 13 Jbeta primers. The protocol was immunoSEQ multiplex PCR, while the TCRdb copy is restricted to in-frame clones and leaves out a portion. Among around 130,000 clones, 78% were seen once, and the ten largest hold approximately 1.6%. Sample: PBMCs. The origin of this receptor is a woman aged 18-29 years in good health and CMV-seronegative. The J gene is TRBJ1-2, the V gene TRBV5-6; D might be TRBD1 (6 bases). Here the CDR3 reads CASSEGHLINYGYTF. The CDR3 DNA sequence: TGTGCCAGCAGCGAGGGACACCTAATCAACTATGGCTACACCTTC. Full variable domain (missing parts from reference TRBV5-6 and TRBJ1-2): DAGVTQSPTHLIKTRGQQVTLRCSPKSGHDTVSWYQQALGQGPQFIFQYYEEEERQRGNFPDRFSGHQFPNYSSELNVNALLLGDSALYLCASSEGHLINYGYTFGSGTRLTVV.